One sample yielded the 5 T cell receptor beta chains listed below, sequenced in a study of cytomegalovirus exposure and HLA in healthy donors (dated by TCRdb to about 2017). The library was built by means of the immunoSEQ multiplex PCR assay. The immuneACCESS repertoire file appears here via TCRdb, limited to in-frame rearrangements. These files lack a portion of the clones; in checked studies, under half of the deficit traces to unresolved V genes, and the cause of the others is not known. For this sample there are approximately 260,000 clones; roughly 85% appear just once. The ten largest clones add up to 1% of the sample. Sequenced: PBMCs. The source of these receptors is a woman younger than 30 in good health and CMV-seronegative.

The chain is built from TRBV30 and TRBJ2-1; the match to TRBD1 covers 7 bases. The J segment lost 1 base and the V segment lost 3 bases, leaving 3 bases of the junction unmatched. The CDR3 extends over 14 amino acids. The germline V gene has CDR1 GTSNPN and CDR2 SVGIG (reference sequence). The CDR3 bases are TGTGCCTGGAGCCCGGGACAGTCCTACAATGAGCAGTTCTTC. It yields the protein CAWSPGQSYNEQFF.

This rearrangement joins TRBV11-2 to TRBJ2-3; a weak D match, TRBD1 (5 bases). CDR3 length: 13 amino acids. V lost 5 bases, J lost 3 bases, and 9 bases lay in between. Germline CDR1 is SGHAT and CDR2 is FQNNGV. The CDR3 reads CASSVRQTDTQYF. CDR3 sequence (DNA): TGTGCCAGCAGCGTTCGACAGACAGATACGCAGTATTTT. Together with reference TRBV11-2 and TRBJ2-3, the CDR3 gives the full variable domain: EAGVAQSPRYKIIEKRQSVAFWCNPISGHATLYWYQQILGQGPKLLIQFQNNGVVDDSQLPKDRFSAERLKGVDSTLKIQPAKLEDSAVYLCASSVRQTDTQYFGPGTRLTVL.

The chain has TRBV30 and TRBJ2-7; a weak D match, TRBD1 (6 bases). CDR1 GTSNPN and CDR2 SVGIG come from the germline V gene (reference sequence). CDR3 length: 15 amino acids. V lost 0 bases to trimming and J lost 3 bases, with 15 bases between them. CDR3: CAWSVLRQAFYEQYF. Written as DNA, the CDR3 is TGTGCCTGGAGTGTACTGAGACAGGCCTTCTACGAGCAGTACTTC. The full variable domain, rest sourced from reference TRBV30 and TRBJ2-7, is SQTIHQWPATLVQPVGSPLSLECTVEGTSNPNLYWYRQAAGRGLQLLFYSVGIGQISSEVPQNLSASRPQDRQFILSSKKLLLSDSGFYLCAWSVLRQAFYEQYFGPGTRLTVT.

This sequence joins TRBV29-1 and TRBJ2-1; 12 bases are a match to TRBD2. The CDR3 has 15 residues. Germline CDR1 SQVTM, CDR2 ANQGSEA. V lost 6 bases and J lost 4; bases outside the gene matches: 7. The CDR3 spells CSVLTGTSGYNEQFF. CDR3 in DNA: TGCAGCGTCCTAACCGGGACTAGCGGGTACAATGAGCAGTTCTTC.

The chain has TRBV6-6 and TRBJ2-7, with D unresolved. The V end lost 2 bases, the J end lost 2 bases, and 10 bases lay between the germline ends. CDR1 and CDR2 (germline): MNHNY, SVGAGI (reference sequence). The length of the CDR3 is 14 residues. The CDR3 DNA sequence: TGTGCCAGCAGTTACGGAGAAATAACCTACGAGCAGTACTTC. This encodes CASSYGEITYEQYF.